The 10 T cell receptor beta chains given below trace back to one sample, sequenced in a study of cytomegalovirus exposure and HLA in healthy donors. 60 Vbeta and 13 Jbeta primers were used in PCR. The assay was immunoSEQ multiplex PCR, and TCRdb's table has in-frame clones only and misses some. The sample holds some 160,000 clones, over 80% seen once. The sample comprised PBMCs. These receptors were obtained from a male donor in good health and CMV-seropositive.

This clone was recorded a few times. The chain joins TRBV5-6 to TRBJ2-5, with 7 bases fitting TRBD1. Germline CDR1 is SGHDT and CDR2 is YYEEEE. The CDR3 contains 15 residues. Losses at the gene ends were 5 bases for V and 2 bases for J; bases not matched to a gene: 9. The CDR3: CASRSGTEIQETQYF. The CDR3 nucleotides are TGTGCCAGCAGATCCGGGACAGAGATACAAGAGACCCAGTACTTC.

The chain joins TRBV4-2 to TRBJ1-3; D is unclear. This CDR3 spans 17 amino acids. The germline V and J ends were trimmed by 0 bases and 0 bases, with 12 bases remaining between them. CDR1 and CDR2 from the germline V gene are LGHNA and YNFKEQ. The CDR3 spells CASSQELGRDSGNTIYF. In nucleotides, the CDR3 is TGTGCCAGCAGCCAAGAGCTCGGACGGGACTCTGGAAACACCATATATTTT.

The V call is TRBV6-5, the J call TRBJ1-1; no reliable D call. The CDR3 runs 14 residues. The ends were cut back, 0 bases at V and 6 bases at J, with 11 bases in the middle. The germline V gene encodes CDR1 MNHEY and CDR2 SVGAGI. The CDR3 loop reads CASSYSKLDPEAFF. The CDR3 coding sequence is TGTGCCAGCAGTTACTCGAAATTAGATCCTGAAGCTTTCTTT.

This sequence joins TRBV19 and TRBJ1-1; possibly TRBD1 for D (6 bases). V shed 4 bases and J shed 1 base, with 10 bases lying between them. The CDR3 spans 14 residues. Per germline, CDR1 LNHDA and CDR2 SQIVND (reference sequence). CDR3 nucleotide sequence: TGTGCCAGTAGTACCCTGACAGGGAACACTGAAGCTTTCTTT. This encodes CASSTLTGNTEAFF.

This clone was found once. The J gene is TRBJ2-7, the V gene TRBV29-1, with D tentatively TRBD2 (6 bases). Germline V gene sequence: CDR1 SQVTM, CDR2 ANQGSEA. Trimming pared 6 bases from V and 3 bases from J, leaving 15 bases between. This CDR3 is 13 amino acids long. In DNA form, the CDR3 reads TGCAGCGTCCTGGGACTCGGGATCTACGAGCAGTACTTC. Amino acid sequence: CSVLGLGIYEQYF.

The rearrangement links TRBV29-1 to TRBJ2-7; a possible D gene is TRBD2 (6 bases). V was cut by 4 bases and J by 3 bases, with 22 bases left in between. The germline V gene encodes CDR1 SQVTM and CDR2 ANQGSEA. This CDR3 spans 16 amino acids. CDR3 in amino acids: CSVVGGPTNQHYEQYF. The CDR3 region has the DNA TGCAGCGTTGTGGGGGGACCAACGAATCAACACTACGAGCAGTACTTC.

There are a few counts of this clone. V is TRBV5-4 and J is TRBJ2-5; 11 nucleotides match TRBD2. J was trimmed by 4 bases and V by 0 bases; bases with no gene match: 2. Per the germline V gene, CDR1 is SGHNT and CDR2 is YYREEE (reference sequence). CDR3 size: 15 residues. The CDR3 sequence: CASSLALAGVETQYF. The CDR3 DNA reads TGTGCCAGCAGCTTGGCACTAGCGGGAGTAGAGACCCAGTACTTC.

The chain couples TRBV30 to TRBJ1-3; unclear D gene. V lost 2 bases to trimming and J lost 0 bases, with 8 bases between them. The CDR3 contains 14 residues. Germline V gives CDR1 GTSNPN, CDR2 SVGIG (reference sequence). The CDR3 nucleotides are TGTGCCTGGAGTCACAGTATCTCTGGAAACACCATATATTTT. Translated, it gives CAWSHSISGNTIYF.

Details on this clone: An end of the junction differs from the germline gene, which may be a read error. The chain recombines TRBV7-9 with TRBJ2-5, with 9 nucleotides matching TRBD1. This CDR3 is built from 17 residues. Germline assignment: CDR1 SEHNR and CDR2 FQNEAQ (reference sequence). The CDR3 region is CSSSSAHGGQGEETQYF. The CDR3 nucleotides are TGTTCCAGCAGCTCCGCTCATGGGGGACAGGGTGAGGAGACCCAGTACTTC.

The V and J genes are TRBV19 and TRBJ1-2; 11 bases align to TRBD1. Trimming removed 4 bases from V and 6 bases from J; junction bases left unmatched: 1. CDR1 is LNHDA, CDR2 SQIVND, per germline (reference sequence). This CDR3 contains 13 residues. The CDR3 coding sequence is TGTGCCAGTAGTAAGGGACAGGGGGATGGCTACACCTTC. This sequence encodes CASSKGQGDGYTF.